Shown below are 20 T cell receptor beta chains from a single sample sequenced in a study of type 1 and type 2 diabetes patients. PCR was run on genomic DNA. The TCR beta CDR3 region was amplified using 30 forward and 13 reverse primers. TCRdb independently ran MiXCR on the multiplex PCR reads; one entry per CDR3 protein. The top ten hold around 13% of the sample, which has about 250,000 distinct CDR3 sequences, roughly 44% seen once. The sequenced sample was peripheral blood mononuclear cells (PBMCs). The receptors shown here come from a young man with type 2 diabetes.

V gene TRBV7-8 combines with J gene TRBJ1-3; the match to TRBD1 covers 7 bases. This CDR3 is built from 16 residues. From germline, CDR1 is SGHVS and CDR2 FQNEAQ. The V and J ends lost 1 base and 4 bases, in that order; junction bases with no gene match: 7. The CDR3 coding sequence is TGTGCCAGCAGCTTAGGCGGGACAGACCTAGGAAACACCATATATTTT. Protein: CASSLGGTDLGNTIYF.

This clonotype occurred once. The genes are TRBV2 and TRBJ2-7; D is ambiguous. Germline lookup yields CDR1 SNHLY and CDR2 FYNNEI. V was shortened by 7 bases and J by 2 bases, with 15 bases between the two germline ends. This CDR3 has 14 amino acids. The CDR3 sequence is CASTVRLSTYEQYF. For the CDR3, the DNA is TGTGCCAGCACGGTACGTCTCAGTACCTACGAGCAGTACTTC.

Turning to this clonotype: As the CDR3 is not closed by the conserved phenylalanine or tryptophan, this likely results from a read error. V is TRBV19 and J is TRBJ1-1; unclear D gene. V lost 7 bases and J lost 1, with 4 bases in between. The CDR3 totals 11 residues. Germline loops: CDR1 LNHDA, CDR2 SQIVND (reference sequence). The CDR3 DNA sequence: TGTGCCAGTAAAAGGAACACTGAAGCTTTCCTT. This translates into CASKRNTEAFL.

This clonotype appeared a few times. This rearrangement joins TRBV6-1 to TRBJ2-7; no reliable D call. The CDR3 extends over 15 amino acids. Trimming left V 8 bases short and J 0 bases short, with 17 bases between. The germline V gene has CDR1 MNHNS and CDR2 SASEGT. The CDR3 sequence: CASQVDLQFSYEQYF. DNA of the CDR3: TGTGCCAGCCAGGTGGACCTACAATTCTCCTACGAGCAGTACTTC.

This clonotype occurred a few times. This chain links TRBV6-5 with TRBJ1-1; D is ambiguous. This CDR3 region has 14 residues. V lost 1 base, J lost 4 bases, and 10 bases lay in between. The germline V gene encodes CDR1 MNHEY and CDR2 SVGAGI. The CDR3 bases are TGTGCCAGCAGTTACTACGGGGTGGGCACTGAAGCTTTCTTT. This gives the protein CASSYYGVGTEAFF.

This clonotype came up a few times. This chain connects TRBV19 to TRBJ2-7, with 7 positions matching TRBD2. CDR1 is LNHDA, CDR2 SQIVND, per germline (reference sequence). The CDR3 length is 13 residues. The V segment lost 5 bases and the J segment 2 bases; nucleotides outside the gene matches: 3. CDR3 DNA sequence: TGTGCCAGTAGTGGGGGGACTACCTACGAGCAGTACTTC. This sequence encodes CASSGGTTYEQYF. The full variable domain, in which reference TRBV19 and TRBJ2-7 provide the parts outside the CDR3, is DGGITQSPKYLFRKEGQNVTLSCEQNLNHDAMYWYRQDPGQGLRLIYYSQIVNDFQKGDIAEGYSVSREKKESFPLTVTSAQKNPTAFYLCASSGGTTYEQYFGPGTRLTVT.

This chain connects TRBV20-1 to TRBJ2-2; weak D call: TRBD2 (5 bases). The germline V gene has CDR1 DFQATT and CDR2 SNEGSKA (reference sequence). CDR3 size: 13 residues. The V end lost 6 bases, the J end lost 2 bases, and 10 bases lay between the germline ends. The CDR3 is CSALRDNTGELFF. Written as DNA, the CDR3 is TGCAGTGCCCTGAGGGATAACACCGGGGAGCTGTTTTTT.

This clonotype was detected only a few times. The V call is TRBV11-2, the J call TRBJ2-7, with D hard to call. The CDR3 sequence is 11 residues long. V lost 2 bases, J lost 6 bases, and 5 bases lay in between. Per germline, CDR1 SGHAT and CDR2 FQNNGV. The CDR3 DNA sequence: TGTGCCAGCAGCTTAAGTTTCGAGCAGTACTTC. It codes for CASSLSFEQYF.

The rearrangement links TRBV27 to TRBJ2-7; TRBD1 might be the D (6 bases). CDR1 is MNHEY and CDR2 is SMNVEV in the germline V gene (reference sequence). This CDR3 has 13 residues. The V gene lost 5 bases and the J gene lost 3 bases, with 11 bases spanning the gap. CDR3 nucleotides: TGTGCCAGCAGTATCTTCAGGGGCTACGAGCAGTACTTC. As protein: CASSIFRGYEQYF.

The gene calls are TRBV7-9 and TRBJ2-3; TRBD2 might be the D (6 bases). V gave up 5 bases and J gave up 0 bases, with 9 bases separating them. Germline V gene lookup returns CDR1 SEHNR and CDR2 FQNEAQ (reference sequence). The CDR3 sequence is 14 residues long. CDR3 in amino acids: CASSGGISTDTQYF. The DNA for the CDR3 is TGTGCCAGCAGCGGGGGGATTAGCACAGATACGCAGTATTTT.

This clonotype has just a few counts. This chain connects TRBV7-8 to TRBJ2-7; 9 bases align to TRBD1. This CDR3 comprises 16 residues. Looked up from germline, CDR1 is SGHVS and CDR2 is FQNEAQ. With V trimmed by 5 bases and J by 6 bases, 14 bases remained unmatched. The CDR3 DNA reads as TGTGCCAGCAGCGCCGACGGGACAGGGTTTCTCCGCGAGCAGTACTTC. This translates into CASSADGTGFLREQYF.

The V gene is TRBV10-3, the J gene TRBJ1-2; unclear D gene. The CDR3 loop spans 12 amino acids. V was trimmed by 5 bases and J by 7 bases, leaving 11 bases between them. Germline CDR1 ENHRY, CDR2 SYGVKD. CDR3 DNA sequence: TGTGCCATCAGTAGGGTGCCGGCTGGCTACACCTTC. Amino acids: CAISRVPAGYTF.

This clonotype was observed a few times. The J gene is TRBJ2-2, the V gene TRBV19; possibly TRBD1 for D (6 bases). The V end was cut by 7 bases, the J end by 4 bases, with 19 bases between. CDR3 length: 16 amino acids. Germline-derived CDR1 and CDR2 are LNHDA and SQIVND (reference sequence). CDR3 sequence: CASTPGHPRGTGELFF. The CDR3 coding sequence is TGTGCCAGTACCCCAGGACACCCCAGGGGCACCGGGGAGCTGTTTTTT.

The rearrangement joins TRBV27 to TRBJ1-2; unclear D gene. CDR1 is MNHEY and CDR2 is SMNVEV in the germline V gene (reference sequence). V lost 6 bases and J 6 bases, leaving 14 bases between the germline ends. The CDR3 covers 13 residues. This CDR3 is CASSLSGSNGYTF. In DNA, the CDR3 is TGTGCCAGCAGCTTGTCCGGGTCGAATGGCTACACCTTC.

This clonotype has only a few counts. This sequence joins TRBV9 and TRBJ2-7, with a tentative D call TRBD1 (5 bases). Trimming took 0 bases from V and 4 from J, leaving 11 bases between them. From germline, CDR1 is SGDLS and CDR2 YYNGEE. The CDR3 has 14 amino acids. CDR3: CASSVGRGTYEQYF. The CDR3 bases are TGTGCCAGCAGCGTAGGTAGGGGCACTTACGAGCAGTACTTC.

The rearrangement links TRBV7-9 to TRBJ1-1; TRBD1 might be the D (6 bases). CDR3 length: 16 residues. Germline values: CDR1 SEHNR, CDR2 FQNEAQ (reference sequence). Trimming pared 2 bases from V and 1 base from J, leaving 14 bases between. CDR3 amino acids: CASSLSGEEWNTEAFF. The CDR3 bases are TGTGCCAGCAGCTTATCAGGGGAGGAATGGAACACTGAAGCTTTCTTT. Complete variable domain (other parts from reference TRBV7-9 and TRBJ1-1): DTGVSQNPRHKITKRGQNVTFRCDPISEHNRLYWYRQTLGQGPEFLTYFQNEAQLEKSRLLSDRFSAERPKGSFSTLEIQRTEQGDSAMYLCASSLSGEEWNTEAFFGQGTRLTVV.

CDR3 loop: CASRPPGLAGVGEQFF. DNA of the CDR3: TGTGCCAGCAGACCCCCCGGGCTAGCGGGAGTCGGTGAGCAGTTCTTC. This chain connects TRBV6-1 to TRBJ2-1; 10 bases align to TRBD2. The V and J ends lost 6 bases and 9 bases, in that order; junction bases with no gene match: 14. The CDR3 has 16 amino acids. CDR1 and CDR2 (germline): MNHNS, SASEGT.

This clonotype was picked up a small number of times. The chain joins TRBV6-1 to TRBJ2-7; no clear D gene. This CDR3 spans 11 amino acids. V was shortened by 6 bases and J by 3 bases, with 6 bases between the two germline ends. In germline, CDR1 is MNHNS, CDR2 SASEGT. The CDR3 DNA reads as TGTGCCAGCAGGACGTACTACGAGCAGTACTTC. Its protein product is CASRTYYEQYF.

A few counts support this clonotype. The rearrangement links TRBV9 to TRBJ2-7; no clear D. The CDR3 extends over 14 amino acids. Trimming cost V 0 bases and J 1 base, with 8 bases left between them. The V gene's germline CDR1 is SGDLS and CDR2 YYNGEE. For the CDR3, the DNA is TGTGCCAGCAGCGTAGACGGTTGGTCCTACGAGCAGTACTTC. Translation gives CASSVDGWSYEQYF.

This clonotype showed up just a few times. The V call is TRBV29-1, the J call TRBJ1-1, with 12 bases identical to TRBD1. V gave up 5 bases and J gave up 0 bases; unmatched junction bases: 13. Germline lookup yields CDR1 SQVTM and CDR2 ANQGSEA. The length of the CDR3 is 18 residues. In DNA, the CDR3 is TGCAGCGTTTCCGGGACAGGGGGCGCTTTATTGGTGAACACTGAAGCTTTCTTT. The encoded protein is CSVSGTGGALLVNTEAFF.